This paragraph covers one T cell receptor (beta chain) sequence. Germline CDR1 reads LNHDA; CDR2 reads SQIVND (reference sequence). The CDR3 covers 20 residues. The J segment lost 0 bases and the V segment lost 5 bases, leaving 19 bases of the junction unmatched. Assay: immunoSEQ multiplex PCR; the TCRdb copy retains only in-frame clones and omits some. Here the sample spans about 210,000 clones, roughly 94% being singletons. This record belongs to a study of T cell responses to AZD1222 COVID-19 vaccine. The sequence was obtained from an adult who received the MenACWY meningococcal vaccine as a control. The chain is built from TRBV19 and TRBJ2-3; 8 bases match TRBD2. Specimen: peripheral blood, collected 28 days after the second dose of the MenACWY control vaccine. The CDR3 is CASSSKGLLAERPSTDTQYF. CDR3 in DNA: TGTGCCAGTAGTTCCAAGGGCCTACTAGCGGAGAGGCCTAGCACAGATACGCAGTATTTT.